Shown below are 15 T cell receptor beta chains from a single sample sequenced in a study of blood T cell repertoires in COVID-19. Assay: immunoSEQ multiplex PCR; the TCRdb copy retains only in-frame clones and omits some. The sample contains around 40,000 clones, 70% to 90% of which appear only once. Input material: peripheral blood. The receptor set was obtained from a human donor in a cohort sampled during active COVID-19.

The DNA for the CDR3 is TGTGCCATCAGTGACCTGACGGGGTACTATGGCTACACCTTC. Amino acid sequence: CAISDLTGYYGYTF. V and J are TRBV10-3 and TRBJ1-2; D unresolved. CDR1 ENHRY and CDR2 SYGVKD come from the germline V gene. V was pared by 3 bases and J by 3 bases, with 11 bases between. This CDR3 has 14 residues.

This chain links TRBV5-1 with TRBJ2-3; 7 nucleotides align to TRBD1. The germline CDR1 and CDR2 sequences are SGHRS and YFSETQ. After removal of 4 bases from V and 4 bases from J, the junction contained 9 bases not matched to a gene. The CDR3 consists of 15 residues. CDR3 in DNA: TGCGCCAGCAGCCCCCCCGGGACAGATCCAGATACGCAGTATTTT. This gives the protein CASSPPGTDPDTQYF. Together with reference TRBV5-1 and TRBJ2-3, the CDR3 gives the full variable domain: KAGVTQTPRYLIKTRGQQVTLSCSPISGHRSVSWYQQTPGQGLQFLFEYFSETQRNKGNFPGRFSGRQFSNSRSEMNVSTLELGDSALYLCASSPPGTDPDTQYFGPGTRLTVL.

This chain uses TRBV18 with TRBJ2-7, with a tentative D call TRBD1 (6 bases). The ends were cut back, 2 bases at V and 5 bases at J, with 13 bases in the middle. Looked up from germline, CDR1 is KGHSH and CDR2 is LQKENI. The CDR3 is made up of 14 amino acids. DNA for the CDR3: TGTGCCAGCTCACCAATAAACAGGGCGAACGAGCAGTACTTC. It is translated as CASSPINRANEQYF.

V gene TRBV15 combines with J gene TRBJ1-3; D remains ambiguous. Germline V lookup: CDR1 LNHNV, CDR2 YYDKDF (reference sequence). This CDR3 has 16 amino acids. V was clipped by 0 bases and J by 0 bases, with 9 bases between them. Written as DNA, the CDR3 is TGTGCCACCAGCAGAGACCCAATGAGCTCTGGAAACACCATATATTTT. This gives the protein CATSRDPMSSGNTIYF.

The CDR3 DNA reads TGCAGCGTTGGGCAGGGGTGGACTGAAGCTTTCTTT. This codes for CSVGQGWTEAFF. The gene calls are TRBV29-1 and TRBJ1-1; possibly TRBD1 for D (6 bases). The length of the CDR3 is 12 residues. Germline V gene lookup returns CDR1 SQVTM and CDR2 ANQGSEA. Trimming cost V 4 bases and J 5 bases, with 11 bases left between them.

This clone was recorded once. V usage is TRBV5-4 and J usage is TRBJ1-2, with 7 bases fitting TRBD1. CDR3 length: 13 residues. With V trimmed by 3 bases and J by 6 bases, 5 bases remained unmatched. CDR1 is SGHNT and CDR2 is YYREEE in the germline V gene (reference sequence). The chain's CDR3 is CASSSTGVDGYTF. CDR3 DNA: TGTGCCAGCAGCTCCACAGGGGTGGATGGCTACACCTTC.

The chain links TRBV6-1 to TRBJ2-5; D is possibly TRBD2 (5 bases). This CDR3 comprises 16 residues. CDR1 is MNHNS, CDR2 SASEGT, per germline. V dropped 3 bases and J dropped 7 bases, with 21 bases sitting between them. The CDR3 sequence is CASSDRAGGNMATQYF. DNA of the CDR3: TGTGCCAGCAGTGATAGGGCAGGAGGAAATATGGCGACCCAGTACTTC.

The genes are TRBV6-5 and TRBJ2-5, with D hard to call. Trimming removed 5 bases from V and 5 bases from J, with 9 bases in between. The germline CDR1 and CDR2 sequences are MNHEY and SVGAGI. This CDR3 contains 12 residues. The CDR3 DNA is TGTGCCAGCAGTCCCTCCCTCGAGACCCAGTACTTC. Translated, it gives CASSPSLETQYF.

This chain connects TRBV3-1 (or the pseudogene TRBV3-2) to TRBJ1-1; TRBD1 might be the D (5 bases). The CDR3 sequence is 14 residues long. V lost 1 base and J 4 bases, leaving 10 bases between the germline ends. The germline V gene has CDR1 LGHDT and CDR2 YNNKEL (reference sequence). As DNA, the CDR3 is TGTGCCAGCAGCCAAGCTGGGGGAGGCACTGAAGCTTTCTTT. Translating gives CASSQAGGGTEAFF.

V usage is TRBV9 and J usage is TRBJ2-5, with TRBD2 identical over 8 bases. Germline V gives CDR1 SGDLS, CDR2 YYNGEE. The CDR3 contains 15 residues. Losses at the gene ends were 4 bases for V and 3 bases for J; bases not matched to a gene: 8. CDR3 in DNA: TGTGCCAGCAGCTCCCGGGCGGGGGGCAAAGAGACCCAGTACTTC. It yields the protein CASSSRAGGKETQYF.

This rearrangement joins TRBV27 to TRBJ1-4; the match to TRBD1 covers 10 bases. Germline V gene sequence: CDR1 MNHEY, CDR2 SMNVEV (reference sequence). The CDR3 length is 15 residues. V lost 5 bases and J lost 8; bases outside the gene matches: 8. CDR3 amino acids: CASSPGTGVREKLFF. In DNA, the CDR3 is TGTGCCAGCAGTCCTGGGACAGGGGTTCGGGAAAAACTGTTTTTT. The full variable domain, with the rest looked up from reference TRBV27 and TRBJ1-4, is EAQVTQNPRYLITVTGKKLTVTCSQNMNHEYMSWYRQDPGLGLRQIYYSMNVEVTDKGDVPEGYKVSRKEKRNFPLILESPSPNQTSLYFCASSPGTGVREKLFFGSGTQLSVL.

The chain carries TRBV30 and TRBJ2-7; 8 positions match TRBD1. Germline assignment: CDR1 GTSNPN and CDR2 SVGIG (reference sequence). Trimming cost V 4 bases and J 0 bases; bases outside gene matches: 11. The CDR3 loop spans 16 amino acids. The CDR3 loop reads CAWTGMRTGISYEQYF. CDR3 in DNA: TGTGCCTGGACTGGAATGAGGACAGGGATCTCCTACGAGCAGTACTTC.

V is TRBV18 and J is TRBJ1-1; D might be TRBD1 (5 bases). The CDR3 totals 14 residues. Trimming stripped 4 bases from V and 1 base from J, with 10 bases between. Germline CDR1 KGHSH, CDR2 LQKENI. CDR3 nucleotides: TGTGCCAGCTCACTACAAGGACAGAACACTGAAGCTTTCTTT. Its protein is CASSLQGQNTEAFF.

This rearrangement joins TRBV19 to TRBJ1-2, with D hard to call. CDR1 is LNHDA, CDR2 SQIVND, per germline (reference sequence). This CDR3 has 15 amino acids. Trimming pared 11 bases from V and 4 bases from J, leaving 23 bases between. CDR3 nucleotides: TGTGCCTCCTCCCGCGAGGGCGGCGTCAGCTATGGCTACACCTTC. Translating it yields CASSREGGVSYGYTF.

DNA for the CDR3: TGTGCCAGCAGCCGCAGTGAAAAACTGTTTTTT. Its translation is CASSRSEKLFF. The gene calls are TRBV3-1 (or the pseudogene TRBV3-2) and TRBJ1-4; D is ambiguous. This CDR3 region has 11 residues. The germline V and J ends were trimmed by 4 bases and 7 bases, with 4 bases remaining between them. Germline CDR1 LGHDT, CDR2 YNNKEL (reference sequence).